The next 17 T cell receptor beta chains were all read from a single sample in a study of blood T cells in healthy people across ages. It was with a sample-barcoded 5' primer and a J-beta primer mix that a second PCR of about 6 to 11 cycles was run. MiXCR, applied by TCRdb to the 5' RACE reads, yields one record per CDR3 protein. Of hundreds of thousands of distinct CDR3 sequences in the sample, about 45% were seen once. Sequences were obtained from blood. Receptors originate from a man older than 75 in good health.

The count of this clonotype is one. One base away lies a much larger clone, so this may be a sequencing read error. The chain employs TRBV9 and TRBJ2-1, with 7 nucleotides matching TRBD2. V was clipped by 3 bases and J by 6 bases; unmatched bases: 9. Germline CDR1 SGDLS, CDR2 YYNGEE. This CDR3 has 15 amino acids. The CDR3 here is CASSDTSDSGNEQFF. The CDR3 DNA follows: TGTGCCAGCAGCGACACTAGCGACTCCGGCAATGAGCAGTTCTTC.

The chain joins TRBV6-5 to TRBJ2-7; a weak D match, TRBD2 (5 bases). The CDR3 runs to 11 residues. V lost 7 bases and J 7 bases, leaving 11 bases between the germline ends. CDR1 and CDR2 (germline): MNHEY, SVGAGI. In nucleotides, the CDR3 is TGTGCCAGCATTACGACTACTGAGCAGTACTTC. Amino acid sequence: CASITTTEQYF.

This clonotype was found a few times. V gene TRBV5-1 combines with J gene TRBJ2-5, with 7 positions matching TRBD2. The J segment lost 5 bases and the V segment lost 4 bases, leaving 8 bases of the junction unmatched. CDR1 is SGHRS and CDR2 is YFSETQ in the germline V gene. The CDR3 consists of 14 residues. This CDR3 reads CASSGTSARETQYF. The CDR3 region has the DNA TGCGCCAGCAGCGGTACTAGCGCTCGGGAGACCCAGTACTTC.

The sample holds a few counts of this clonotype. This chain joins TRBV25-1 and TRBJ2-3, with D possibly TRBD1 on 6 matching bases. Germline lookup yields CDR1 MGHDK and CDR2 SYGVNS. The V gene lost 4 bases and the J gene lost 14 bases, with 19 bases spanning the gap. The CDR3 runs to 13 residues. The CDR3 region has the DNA TGTGCCAGCAGTGGGCATACAGGGTACTCCTGGTATTTT. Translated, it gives CASSGHTGYSWYF.

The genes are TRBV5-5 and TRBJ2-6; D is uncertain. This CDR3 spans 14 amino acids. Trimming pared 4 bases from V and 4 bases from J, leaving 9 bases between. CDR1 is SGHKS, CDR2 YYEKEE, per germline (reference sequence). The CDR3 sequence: CASSQISGANVLTF. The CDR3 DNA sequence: TGTGCCAGCAGCCAGATCTCGGGGGCCAACGTCCTGACTTTC.

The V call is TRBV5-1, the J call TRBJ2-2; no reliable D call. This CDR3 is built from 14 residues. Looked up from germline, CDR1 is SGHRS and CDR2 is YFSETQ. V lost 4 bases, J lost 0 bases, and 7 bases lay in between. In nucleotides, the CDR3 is TGCGCCAGCAGCCCCTACTCGAACACCGGGGAGCTGTTTTTT. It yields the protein CASSPYSNTGELFF. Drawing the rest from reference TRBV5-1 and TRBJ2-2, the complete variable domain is KAGVTQTPRYLIKTRGQQVTLSCSPISGHRSVSWYQQTPGQGLQFLFEYFSETQRNKGNFPGRFSGRQFSNSRSEMNVSTLELGDSALYLCASSPYSNTGELFFGEGSRLTVL.

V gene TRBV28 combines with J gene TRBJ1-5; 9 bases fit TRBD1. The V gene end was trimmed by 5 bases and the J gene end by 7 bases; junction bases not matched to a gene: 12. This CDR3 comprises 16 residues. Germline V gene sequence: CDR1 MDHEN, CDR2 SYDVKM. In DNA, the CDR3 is TGTGCCAGCAGTCCGCCGACAGGGGGGTTGGAACAGCCCCAGCATTTT. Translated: CASSPPTGGLEQPQHF.

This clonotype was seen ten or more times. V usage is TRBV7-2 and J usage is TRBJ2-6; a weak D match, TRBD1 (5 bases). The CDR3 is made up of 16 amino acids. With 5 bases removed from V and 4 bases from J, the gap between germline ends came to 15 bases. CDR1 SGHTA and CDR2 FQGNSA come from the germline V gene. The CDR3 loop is CASSPRRGPGANVLTF. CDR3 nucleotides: TGTGCCAGCAGCCCTAGAAGGGGCCCCGGGGCCAACGTCCTGACTTTC. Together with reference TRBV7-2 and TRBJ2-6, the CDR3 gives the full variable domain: GAGVSQSPSNKVTEKGKDVELRCDPISGHTALYWYRQSLGQGLEFLIYFQGNSAPDKSGLPSDRFSAERTGGSVSTLTIQRTQQEDSAVYLCASSPRRGPGANVLTFGAGSRLTVL.

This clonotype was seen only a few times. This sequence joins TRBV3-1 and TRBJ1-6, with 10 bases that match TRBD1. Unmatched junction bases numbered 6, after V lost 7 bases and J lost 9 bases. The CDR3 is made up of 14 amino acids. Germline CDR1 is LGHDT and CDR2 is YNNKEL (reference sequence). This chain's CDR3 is CASTLTGGFSPLHF. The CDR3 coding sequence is TGTGCCAGCACCTTGACAGGGGGCTTTTCACCCCTCCACTTT.

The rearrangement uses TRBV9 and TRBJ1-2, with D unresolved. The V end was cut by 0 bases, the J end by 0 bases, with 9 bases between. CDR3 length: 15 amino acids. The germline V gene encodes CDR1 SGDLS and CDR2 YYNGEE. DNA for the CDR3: TGTGCCAGCAGCGTAGGTACGGGGACTAACTATGGCTACACCTTC. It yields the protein CASSVGTGTNYGYTF. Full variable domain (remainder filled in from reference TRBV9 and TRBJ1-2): DSGVTQTPKHLITATGQRVTLRCSPRSGDLSVYWYQQSLDQGLQFLIQYYNGEERAKGNILERFSAQQFPDLHSELNLSSLELGDSALYFCASSVGTGTNYGYTFGSGTRLTVV.

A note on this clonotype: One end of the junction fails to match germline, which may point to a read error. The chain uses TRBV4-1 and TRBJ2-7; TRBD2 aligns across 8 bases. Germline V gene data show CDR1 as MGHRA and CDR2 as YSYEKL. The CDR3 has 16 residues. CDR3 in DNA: TGTGCCCGCAGCCAAGATTCGAGCGGGAGTAGGTACGAGCAGTACTTC. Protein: CARSQDSSGSRYEQYF.

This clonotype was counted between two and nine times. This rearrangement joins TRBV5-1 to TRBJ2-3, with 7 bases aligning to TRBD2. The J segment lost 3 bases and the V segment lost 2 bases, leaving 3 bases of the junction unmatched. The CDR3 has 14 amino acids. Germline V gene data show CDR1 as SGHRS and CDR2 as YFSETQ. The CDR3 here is CASSFAGVTDTQYF. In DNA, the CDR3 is TGCGCCAGCAGCTTCGCGGGAGTTACAGATACGCAGTATTTT. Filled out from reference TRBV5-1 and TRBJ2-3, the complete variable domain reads KAGVTQTPRYLIKTRGQQVTLSCSPISGHRSVSWYQQTPGQGLQFLFEYFSETQRNKGNFPGRFSGRQFSNSRSEMNVSTLELGDSALYLCASSFAGVTDTQYFGPGTRLTVL.

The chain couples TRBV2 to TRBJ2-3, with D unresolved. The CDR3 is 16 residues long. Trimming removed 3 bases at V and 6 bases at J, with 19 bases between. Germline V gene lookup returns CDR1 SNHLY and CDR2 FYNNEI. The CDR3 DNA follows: TGTGCCAGCAGTGAGCATTTAGGTTCTGTTCAGGATACGCAGTATTTT. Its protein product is CASSEHLGSVQDTQYF.

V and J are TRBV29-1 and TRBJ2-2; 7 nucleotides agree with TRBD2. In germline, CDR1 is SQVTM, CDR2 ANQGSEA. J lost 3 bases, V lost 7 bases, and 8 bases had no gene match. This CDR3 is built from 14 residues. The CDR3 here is CSAGGGLDTGELFF. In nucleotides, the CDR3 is TGCAGCGCGGGGGGAGGGCTTGACACCGGGGAGCTGTTTTTT.

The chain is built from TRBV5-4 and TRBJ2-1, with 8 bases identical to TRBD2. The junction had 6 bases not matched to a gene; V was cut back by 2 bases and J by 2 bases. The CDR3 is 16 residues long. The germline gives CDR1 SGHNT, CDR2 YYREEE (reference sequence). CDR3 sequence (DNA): TGTGCCAGCAGCTTATATACTAGCGGACCCTACAATGAGCAGTTCTTC. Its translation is CASSLYTSGPYNEQFF.

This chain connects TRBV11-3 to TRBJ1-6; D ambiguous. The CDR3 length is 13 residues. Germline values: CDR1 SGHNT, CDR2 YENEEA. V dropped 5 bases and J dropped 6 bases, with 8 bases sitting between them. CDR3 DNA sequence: TGTGCCAGCAGCGTAACATCTAATTCACCCCTCCACTTT. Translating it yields CASSVTSNSPLHF.

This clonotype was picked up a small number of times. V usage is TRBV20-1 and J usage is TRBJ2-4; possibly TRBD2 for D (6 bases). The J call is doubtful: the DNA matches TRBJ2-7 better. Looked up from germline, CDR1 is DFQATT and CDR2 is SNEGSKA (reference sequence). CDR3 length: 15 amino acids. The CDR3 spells CSAAPQGRGNYEQYF. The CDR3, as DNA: TGCAGTGCTGCCCCCCAGGGTCGGGGGAACTACGAGCAGTACTTC.